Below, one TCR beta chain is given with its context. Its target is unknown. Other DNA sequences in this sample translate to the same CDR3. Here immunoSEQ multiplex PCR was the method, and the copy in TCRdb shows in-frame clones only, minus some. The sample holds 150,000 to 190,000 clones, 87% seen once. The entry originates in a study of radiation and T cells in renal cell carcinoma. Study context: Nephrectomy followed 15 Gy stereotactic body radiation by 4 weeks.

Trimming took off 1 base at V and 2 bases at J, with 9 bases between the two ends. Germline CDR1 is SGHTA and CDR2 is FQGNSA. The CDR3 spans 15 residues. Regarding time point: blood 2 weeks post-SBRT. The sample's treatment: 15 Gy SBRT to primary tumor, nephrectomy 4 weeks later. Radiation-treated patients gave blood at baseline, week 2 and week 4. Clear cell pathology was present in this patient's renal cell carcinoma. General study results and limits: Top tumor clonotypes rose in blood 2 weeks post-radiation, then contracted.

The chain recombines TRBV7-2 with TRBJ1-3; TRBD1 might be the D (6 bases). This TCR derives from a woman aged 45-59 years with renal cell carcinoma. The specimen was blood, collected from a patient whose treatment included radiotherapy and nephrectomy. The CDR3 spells CASSLDRAAGNTIYF. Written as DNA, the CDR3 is TGTGCCAGCAGCTTAGACAGGGCCGCTGGAAACACCATATATTTT.